This T cell receptor (beta chain) was obtained from a study of CD8 T cells in ankylosing spondylitis. Looked up from germline, CDR1 is LGHDT and CDR2 is YNNKEL (reference sequence). The V and J ends lost 0 bases and 1 base respectively, with 9 bases between them. The CDR3 totals 15 residues. Study-level points and caveats: Seemingly characteristic of ankylosing spondylitis blood was a TCR beta motif consisting of under 10 highly homologous variants.

One entry per CDR3 protein, called by TCRdb with MiXCR from the 5' RACE reads. The sample carries 700,000 or so distinct CDR3 sequences, around 20% recorded once. A note on this clonotype: The antigen is undetermined.

The clonotype originates from a male donor with ankylosing spondylitis. Material: blood, either unsorted or a sorted T cell fraction (not recorded which). This chain links TRBV3-1 with TRBJ1-1, with unresolved D. CDR3 loop: CASSQEAAPNTEAFF. The CDR3 DNA is TGTGCCAGCAGCCAAGAAGCCGCGCCGAACACTGAAGCTTTCTTT.